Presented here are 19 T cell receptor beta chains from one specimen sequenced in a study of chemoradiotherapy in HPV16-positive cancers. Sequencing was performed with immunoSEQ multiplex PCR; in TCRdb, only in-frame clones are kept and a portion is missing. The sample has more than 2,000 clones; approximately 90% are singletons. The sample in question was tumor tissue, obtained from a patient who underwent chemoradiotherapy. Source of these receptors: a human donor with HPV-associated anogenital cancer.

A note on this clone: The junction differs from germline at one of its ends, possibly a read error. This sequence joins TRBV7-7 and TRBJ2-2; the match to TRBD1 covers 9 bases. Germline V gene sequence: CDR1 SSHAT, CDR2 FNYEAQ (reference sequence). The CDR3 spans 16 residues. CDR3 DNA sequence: TGTGCTAGCAGCTTAGAGAACAGGGGGCGAACCGGGGAGCTGTTTTTT. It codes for CASSLENRGRTGELFF.

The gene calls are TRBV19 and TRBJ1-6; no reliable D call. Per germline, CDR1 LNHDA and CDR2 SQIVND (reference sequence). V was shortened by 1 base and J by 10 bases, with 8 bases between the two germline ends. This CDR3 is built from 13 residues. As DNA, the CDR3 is TGTGCCAGTAGTATAGGGCGGATGTCACCCCTCCACTTT. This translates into CASSIGRMSPLHF.

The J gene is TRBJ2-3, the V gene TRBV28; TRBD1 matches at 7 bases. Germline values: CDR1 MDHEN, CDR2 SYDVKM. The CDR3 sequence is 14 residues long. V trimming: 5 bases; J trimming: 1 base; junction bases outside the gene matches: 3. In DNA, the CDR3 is TGTGCCAGCAGTCCCGGGACAGGCACAGATACGCAGTATTTT. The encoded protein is CASSPGTGTDTQYF.

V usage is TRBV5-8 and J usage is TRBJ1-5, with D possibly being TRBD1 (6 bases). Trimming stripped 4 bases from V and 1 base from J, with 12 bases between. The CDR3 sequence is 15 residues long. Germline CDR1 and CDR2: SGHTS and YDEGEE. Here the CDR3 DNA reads TGTGCCAGCAGCATTGGGGGCGAGAGCAATCAGCCCCAGCATTTT. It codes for CASSIGGESNQPQHF.

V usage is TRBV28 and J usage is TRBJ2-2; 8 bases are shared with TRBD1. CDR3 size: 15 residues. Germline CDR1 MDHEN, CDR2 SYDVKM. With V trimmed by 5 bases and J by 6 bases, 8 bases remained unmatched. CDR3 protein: CASSRRTGGPGELFF. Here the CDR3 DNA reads TGTGCCAGCAGTCGAAGAACAGGGGGTCCCGGGGAGCTGTTTTTT.

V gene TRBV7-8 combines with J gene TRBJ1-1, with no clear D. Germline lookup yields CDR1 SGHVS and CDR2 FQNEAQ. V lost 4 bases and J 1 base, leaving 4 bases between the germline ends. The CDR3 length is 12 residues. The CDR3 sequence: CASSSWNTEAFF. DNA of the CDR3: TGTGCCAGCAGCTCCTGGAACACTGAAGCTTTCTTT.

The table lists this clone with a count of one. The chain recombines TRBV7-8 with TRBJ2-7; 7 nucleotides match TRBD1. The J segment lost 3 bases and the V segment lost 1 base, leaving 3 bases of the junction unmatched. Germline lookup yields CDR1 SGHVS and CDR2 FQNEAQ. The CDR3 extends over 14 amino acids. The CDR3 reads CASSLGRTGYEQYF. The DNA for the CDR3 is TGTGCCAGCAGCTTAGGGCGGACAGGCTACGAGCAGTACTTC.

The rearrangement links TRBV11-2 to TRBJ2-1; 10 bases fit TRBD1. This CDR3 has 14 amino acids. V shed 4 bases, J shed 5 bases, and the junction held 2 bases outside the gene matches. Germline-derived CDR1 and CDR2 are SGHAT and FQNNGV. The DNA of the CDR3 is TGTGCCAGCAGCTGGGGGACAGGGGACAATGAGCAGTTCTTC. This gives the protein CASSWGTGDNEQFF. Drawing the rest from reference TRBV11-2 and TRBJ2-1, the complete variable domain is EAGVAQSPRYKIIEKRQSVAFWCNPISGHATLYWYQQILGQGPKLLIQFQNNGVVDDSQLPKDRFSAERLKGVDSTLKIQPAKLEDSAVYLCASSWGTGDNEQFFGPGTRLTVL.

CDR3 region: CASLGKSTDTQYF. CDR3 sequence (DNA): TGTGCCAGCTTAGGGAAAAGCACAGATACGCAGTATTTT. The gene calls are TRBV2 and TRBJ2-3; D is undetermined. The CDR3 is 13 residues long. Germline V gene lookup returns CDR1 SNHLY and CDR2 FYNNEI. Trimming cost V 8 bases and J 0 bases, with 9 bases left between them. The variable domain in full, with the rest retrieved from reference TRBV2 and TRBJ2-3, is EPEVTQTPSHQVTQMGQEVILRCVPISNHLYFYWYRQILGQKVEFLVSFYNNEISEKSEIFDDQFSVERPDGSNFTLKIRSTKLEDSAMYFCASLGKSTDTQYFGPGTRLTVL.

The CDR3: CASSAETDTQYF. In DNA, the CDR3 is TGTGCCAGCTCAGCGGAGACAGATACGCAGTATTTT. V gene TRBV18 combines with J gene TRBJ2-3; no reliable D call. The CDR3 consists of 12 residues. The germline V gene encodes CDR1 KGHSH and CDR2 LQKENI. The V end lost 5 bases, the J end lost 3 bases, and 6 bases lay between the germline ends. The whole variable domain, filled in from reference TRBV18 and TRBJ2-3, reads NAGVMQNPRHLVRRRGQEARLRCSPMKGHSHVYWYRQLPEEGLKFMVYLQKENIIDESGMPKERFSAEFPKEGPSILRIQQVVRGDSAAYFCASSAETDTQYFGPGTRLTVL.

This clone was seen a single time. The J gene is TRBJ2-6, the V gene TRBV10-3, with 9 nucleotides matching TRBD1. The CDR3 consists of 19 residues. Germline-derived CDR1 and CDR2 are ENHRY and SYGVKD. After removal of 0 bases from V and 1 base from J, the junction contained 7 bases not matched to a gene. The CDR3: CAISESVRDRVSGANVLTF. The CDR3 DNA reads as TGTGCCATCAGTGAGTCTGTCCGGGACAGGGTTTCTGGGGCCAACGTCCTGACTTTC.

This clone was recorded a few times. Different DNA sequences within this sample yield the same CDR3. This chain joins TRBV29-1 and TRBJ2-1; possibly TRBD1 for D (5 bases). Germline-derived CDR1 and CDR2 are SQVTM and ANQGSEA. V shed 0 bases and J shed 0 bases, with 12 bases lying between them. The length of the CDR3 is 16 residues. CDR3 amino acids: CSVEDPDRSSYNEQFF. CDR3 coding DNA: TGCAGCGTTGAAGATCCCGACAGAAGCTCCTACAATGAGCAGTTCTTC.

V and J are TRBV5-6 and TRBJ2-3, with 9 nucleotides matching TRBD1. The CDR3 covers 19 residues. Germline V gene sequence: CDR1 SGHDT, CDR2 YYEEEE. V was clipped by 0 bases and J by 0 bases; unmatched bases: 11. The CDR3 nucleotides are TGTGCCAGCAGCTTGGCCTTGGACAGGGGCCTTCTTAGCACAGATACGCAGTATTTT. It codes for CASSLALDRGLLSTDTQYF.

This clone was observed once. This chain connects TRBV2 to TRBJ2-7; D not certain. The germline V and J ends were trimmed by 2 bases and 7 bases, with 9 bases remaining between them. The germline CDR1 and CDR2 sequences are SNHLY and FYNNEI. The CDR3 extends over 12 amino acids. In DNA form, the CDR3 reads TGTGCCAGCAGTGAAAACCGGGCTGAGCAGTACTTC. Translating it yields CASSENRAEQYF.

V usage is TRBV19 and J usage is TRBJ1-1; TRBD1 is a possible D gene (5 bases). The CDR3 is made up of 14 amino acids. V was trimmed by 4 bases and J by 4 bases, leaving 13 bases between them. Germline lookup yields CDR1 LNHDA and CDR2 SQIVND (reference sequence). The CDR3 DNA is TGTGCCAGTAGTAACGGGGCGCGGATCACTGAAGCTTTCTTT. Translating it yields CASSNGARITEAFF.

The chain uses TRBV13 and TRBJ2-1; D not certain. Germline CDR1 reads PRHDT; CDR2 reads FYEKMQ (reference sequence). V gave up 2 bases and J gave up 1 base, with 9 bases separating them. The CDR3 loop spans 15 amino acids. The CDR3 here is CASSLSSGSYNEQFF. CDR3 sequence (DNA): TGTGCCAGCAGCTTAAGCAGTGGGTCCTACAATGAGCAGTTCTTC.

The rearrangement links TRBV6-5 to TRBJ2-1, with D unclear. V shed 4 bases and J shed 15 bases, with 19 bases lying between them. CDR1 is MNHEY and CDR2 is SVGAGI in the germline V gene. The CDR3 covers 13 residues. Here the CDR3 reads CASSLSIWALRFF. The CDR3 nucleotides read TGTGCCAGCAGTTTGTCGATTTGGGCCCTTCGGTTCTTC.

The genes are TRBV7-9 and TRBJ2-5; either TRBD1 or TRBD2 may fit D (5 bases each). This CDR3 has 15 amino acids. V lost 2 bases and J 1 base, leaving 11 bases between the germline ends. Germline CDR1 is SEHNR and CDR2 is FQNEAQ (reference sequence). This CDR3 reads CASSLMGPVQETQYF. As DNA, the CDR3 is TGTGCCAGCAGCTTAATGGGACCGGTCCAAGAGACCCAGTACTTC.

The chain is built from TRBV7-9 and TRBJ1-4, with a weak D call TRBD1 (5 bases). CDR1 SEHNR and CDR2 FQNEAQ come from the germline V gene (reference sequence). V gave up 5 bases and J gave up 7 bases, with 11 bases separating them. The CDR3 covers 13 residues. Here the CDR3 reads CASSRQTIEKLFF. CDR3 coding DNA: TGTGCCAGCAGCCGACAGACCATTGAAAAACTGTTTTTT.